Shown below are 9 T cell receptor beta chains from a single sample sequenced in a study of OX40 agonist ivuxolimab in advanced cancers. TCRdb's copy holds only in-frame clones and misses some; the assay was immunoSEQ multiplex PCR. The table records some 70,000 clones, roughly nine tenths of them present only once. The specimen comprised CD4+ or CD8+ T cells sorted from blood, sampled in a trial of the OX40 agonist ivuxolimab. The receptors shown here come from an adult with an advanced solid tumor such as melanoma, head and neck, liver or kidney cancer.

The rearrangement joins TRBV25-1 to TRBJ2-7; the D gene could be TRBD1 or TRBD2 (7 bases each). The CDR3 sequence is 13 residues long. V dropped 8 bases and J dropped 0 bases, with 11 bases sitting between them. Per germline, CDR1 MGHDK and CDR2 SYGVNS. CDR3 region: CASQRDSSYEQYF. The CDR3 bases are TGTGCCAGCCAGCGGGACAGCTCCTACGAGCAGTACTTC.

CDR3 in amino acids: CASSPPRGQGSQHF. DNA of the CDR3: TGTGCCAGCTCACCACCGAGGGGACAGGGGTCCCAGCATTTT. The chain recombines TRBV18 with TRBJ1-5; TRBD1 agrees at 10 bases. The junction had 4 bases not matched to a gene; V was cut back by 0 bases and J by 11 bases. CDR3 length equals 14 residues. Germline V gene sequence: CDR1 KGHSH, CDR2 LQKENI.

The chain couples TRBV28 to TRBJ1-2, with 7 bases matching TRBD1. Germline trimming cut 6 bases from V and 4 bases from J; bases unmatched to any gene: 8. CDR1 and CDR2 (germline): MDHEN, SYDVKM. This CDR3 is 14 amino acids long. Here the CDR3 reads CASSTGQRFYGYTF. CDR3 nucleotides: TGTGCCAGCAGCACGGGACAGAGATTCTATGGCTACACCTTC.

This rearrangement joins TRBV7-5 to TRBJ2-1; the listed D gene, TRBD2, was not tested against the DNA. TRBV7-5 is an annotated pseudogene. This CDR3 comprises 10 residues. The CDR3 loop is CARSFGEQFF. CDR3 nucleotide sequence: TGTGCCAGAAGCTTCGGTGAGCAGTTCTTC.

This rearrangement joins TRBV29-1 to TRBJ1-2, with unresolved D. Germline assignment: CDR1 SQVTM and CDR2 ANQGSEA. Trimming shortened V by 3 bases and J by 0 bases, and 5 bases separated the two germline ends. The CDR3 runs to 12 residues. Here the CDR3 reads CSVESANYGYTF. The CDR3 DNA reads TGCAGCGTTGAGTCGGCTAACTATGGCTACACCTTC. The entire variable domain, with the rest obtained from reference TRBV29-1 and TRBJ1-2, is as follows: SAVISQKPSRDICQRGTSLTIQCQVDSQVTMMFWYRQQPGQSLTLIATANQGSEATYESGFVIDKFPISRPNLTFSTLTVSNMSPEDSSIYLCSVESANYGYTFGSGTRLTVV.

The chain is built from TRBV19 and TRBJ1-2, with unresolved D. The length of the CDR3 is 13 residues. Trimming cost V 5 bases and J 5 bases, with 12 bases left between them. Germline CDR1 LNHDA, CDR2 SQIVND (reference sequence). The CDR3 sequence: CASSSLITYGYTF. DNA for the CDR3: TGTGCCAGTAGTTCACTTATAACTTATGGCTACACCTTC.

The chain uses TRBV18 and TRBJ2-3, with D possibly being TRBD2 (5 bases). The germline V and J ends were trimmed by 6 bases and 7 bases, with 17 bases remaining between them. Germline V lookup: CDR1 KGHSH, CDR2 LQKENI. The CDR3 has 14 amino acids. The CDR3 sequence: CASSPMGSGNTQYF. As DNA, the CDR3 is TGTGCCAGCTCGCCCATGGGGAGTGGGAATACGCAGTATTTT.

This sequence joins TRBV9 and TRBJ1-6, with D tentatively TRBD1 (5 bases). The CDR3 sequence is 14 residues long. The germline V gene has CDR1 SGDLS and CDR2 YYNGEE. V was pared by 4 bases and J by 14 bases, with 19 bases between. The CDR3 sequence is CASSITPRDSALHF. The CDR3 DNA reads TGTGCCAGCAGCATTACGCCCAGGGATTCGGCCCTCCACTTT.

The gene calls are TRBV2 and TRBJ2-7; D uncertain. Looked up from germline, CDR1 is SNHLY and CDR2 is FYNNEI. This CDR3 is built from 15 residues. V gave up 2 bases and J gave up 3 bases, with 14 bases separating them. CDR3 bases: TGTGCCAGCAGTGAACAAGGCGGAGATCTCTACGAGCAGTACTTC. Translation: CASSEQGGDLYEQYF.